The 19 T cell receptor beta chains given below trace back to one sample, sequenced in a study of CD4 T cells in relation to SARS-CoV-2 and coronaviruses (dated by TCRdb to the early 2020s). Library creation used the immunoSEQ multiplex PCR assay. Entries here come from immuneACCESS through TCRdb and include only in-frame sequences with V and J called. Some clones fail to appear in such tables; in the studies checked, an unresolved V gene covers under half of the shortfall, and the cause of the remainder is unknown. For this sample the table gives approximately 40,000 clones, of which about three quarters were detected only once. Less than 3% of the sample is held by the ten biggest clonotypes. What these receptors recognize is not known. Sequenced input: memory CD4+ T cells from PBMCs, cultured in vitro. Explained via the paper, the cell subset or site label denotes: memory (non-naive) CD4+ T cells. These receptors were collected from an adult with COVID-19.

This chain uses TRBV7-2 with TRBJ2-3, with TRBD1 matching over 7 bases. The CDR3 is 14 amino acids. Trimming removed 4 bases from V and 4 bases from J; junction bases left unmatched: 5. Germline CDR1 is SGHTA and CDR2 is FQGNSA. The DNA for the CDR3 is TGTGCCAGCAGCTATTTGGGGACAGCAGATACGCAGTATTTT. Amino acid sequence: CASSYLGTADTQYF.

This sequence joins TRBV3-1 (or the pseudogene TRBV3-2) and TRBJ1-6; D not resolved. Per germline, CDR1 LGHDT and CDR2 YNNKEL (reference sequence). CDR3 length: 17 amino acids. V dropped 3 bases and J dropped 1 base, with 13 bases sitting between them. The CDR3 region is CASSHFEEGSYNSPLHF. The CDR3 DNA follows: TGTGCCAGCAGCCATTTCGAGGAGGGATCCTATAATTCACCCCTCCACTTT.

The chain couples TRBV19 to TRBJ2-3; no definite D call. V was clipped by 6 bases and J by 6 bases, with 10 bases between them. CDR3 length: 12 amino acids. Per the germline V gene, CDR1 is LNHDA and CDR2 is SQIVND (reference sequence). CDR3 loop: CASSPSRDTQYF. DNA of the CDR3: TGTGCCAGTAGCCCCTCCCGGGATACGCAGTATTTT.

In this sample, this clone turned up a few times. The DNA of the CDR3 is TGTGCCAGCAACAACTGGCCAGGGTACGCTTTCTTT. Its translation is CASNNWPGYAFF. V and J are TRBV11-1 and TRBJ1-1; TRBD1 is a possible D gene (5 bases). Germline V CDR1 and CDR2: SGHAT, FQDESV (reference sequence). The CDR3 totals 12 residues. The V end lost 7 bases, the J end lost 11 bases, and 17 bases lay between the germline ends. Combining the CDR3 with reference TRBV11-1 and TRBJ1-1 gives the whole variable domain EAEVAQSPRYKITEKSQAVAFWCDPISGHATLYWYRQILGQGPELLVQFQDESVVDDSQLPKDRFSAERLKGVDSTLKIQPAELGDSAMYLCASNNWPGYAFFGQGTRLTVV.

The chain links TRBV28 to TRBJ2-7, with TRBD1 identical over 10 bases. Germline V gives CDR1 MDHEN, CDR2 SYDVKM. CDR3 length: 15 residues. V gave up 7 bases and J gave up 3 bases; unmatched junction bases: 9. The CDR3 loop reads CASTERRDRGYEQYF. DNA of the CDR3: TGTGCCAGCACCGAAAGGAGGGACAGGGGCTACGAGCAGTACTTC.

The J gene is TRBJ2-3, the V gene TRBV4-2; tentative D call: TRBD2 (5 bases). The germline V gene has CDR1 LGHNA and CDR2 YNFKEQ. V dropped 0 bases and J dropped 1 base, with 11 bases sitting between them. There are 16 residues in the CDR3. Here the CDR3 DNA reads TGTGCCAGCAGCCAAGATGGTACTAGAGGCACAGATACGCAGTATTTT. Its translation is CASSQDGTRGTDTQYF.

V and J are TRBV4-1 and TRBJ2-5; TRBD2 aligns across 7 bases. Germline CDR1 MGHRA, CDR2 YSYEKL. Trimming cost V 3 bases and J 1 base; bases outside gene matches: 5. This CDR3 has 15 residues. The CDR3 bases are TGCGCCAGCAGCCAGATCCCTAGCGGCCAAGAGACCCAGTACTTC. Translation gives CASSQIPSGQETQYF.

The J gene is TRBJ2-3, the V gene TRBV29-1; tentative D call: TRBD2 (6 bases). Trimming pared 1 base from V and 1 base from J, leaving 12 bases between. CDR3 size: 15 residues. Germline V gives CDR1 SQVTM, CDR2 ANQGSEA. CDR3 in amino acids: CSVEGRARGTDTQYF. CDR3 bases: TGCAGCGTTGAAGGGAGGGCCCGGGGCACAGATACGCAGTATTTT.

The rearrangement uses TRBV4-2 and TRBJ2-4, with unresolved D. CDR1 is LGHNA and CDR2 is YNFKEQ in the germline V gene. Trimming took 0 bases from V and 0 from J, leaving 9 bases between them. CDR3 length: 16 amino acids. The CDR3 bases are TGTGCCAGCAGCCAAGAGGGCGGCTTAGCCAAAAACATTCAGTACTTC. Translation: CASSQEGGLAKNIQYF.

This rearrangement joins TRBV4-2 to TRBJ2-2; maybe TRBD2 (6 bases). Germline assignment: CDR1 LGHNA and CDR2 YNFKEQ. The CDR3 length is 15 residues. V was shortened by 3 bases and J by 10 bases, with 18 bases between the two germline ends. The CDR3: CASSQVGTEHQELFF. Here the CDR3 DNA reads TGTGCCAGCAGCCAGGTCGGGACTGAGCATCAGGAGCTGTTTTTT.

V usage is TRBV14 and J usage is TRBJ2-1; 8 nucleotides match TRBD2. V dropped 3 bases and J dropped 1; count of bases not matched to a gene: 2. The CDR3 covers 15 residues. The germline gives CDR1 SGHDN, CDR2 FVKESK. The CDR3 spells CASSQVAGSYNEQFF. The CDR3 nucleotides are TGTGCCAGCAGCCAGGTAGCGGGGTCCTACAATGAGCAGTTCTTC.

In its sample, this clone was seen a few times. The rearrangement joins TRBV24-1 to TRBJ1-2; 8 positions match TRBD1. This CDR3 region has 14 residues. V trimming: 5 bases; J trimming: 2 bases; junction bases outside the gene matches: 3. Germline V gene sequence: CDR1 KGHDR, CDR2 SFDVKD. CDR3 coding DNA: TGTGCCACCAGTGCACAGGGGGGCAACTATGGCTACACCTTC. This sequence encodes CATSAQGGNYGYTF.

This clone was picked up a small number of times. The chain recombines TRBV15 with TRBJ2-1; D gene uncertain. V was pared by 0 bases and J by 4 bases, with 13 bases between. The V gene's germline CDR1 is LNHNV and CDR2 YYDKDF (reference sequence). The CDR3 loop spans 16 amino acids. The DNA for the CDR3 is TGTGCCACCAGCAGAGATACGGCTAGGGTATACAATGAGCAGTTCTTC. Protein: CATSRDTARVYNEQFF.

J is TRBJ2-3 and V is TRBV11-2; tentative D call: TRBD2 (6 bases). The CDR3 consists of 15 residues. Germline-derived CDR1 and CDR2 are SGHAT and FQNNGV. With 5 bases removed from V and 6 bases from J, the gap between germline ends came to 18 bases. CDR3 in DNA: TGTGCCAGCAGCCTGGGGGGAGTATCCTCCGATACGCAGTATTTT. Translated: CASSLGGVSSDTQYF.

The chain recombines TRBV30 with TRBJ2-2; D not certain. V was pared by 3 bases and J by 6 bases, with 11 bases between. Germline V gene lookup returns CDR1 GTSNPN and CDR2 SVGIG (reference sequence). The CDR3 runs 13 residues. CDR3 protein: CAWRITGSGELFF. CDR3 nucleotides: TGTGCCTGGAGGATAACTGGGTCCGGGGAGCTGTTTTTT.

The chain has TRBV15 and TRBJ2-1; D call uncertain. The CDR3 runs to 14 residues. From germline, CDR1 is LNHNV and CDR2 YYDKDF (reference sequence). Deletions cut 0 bases from V and 5 bases from J, with 8 bases between. The CDR3 DNA follows: TGTGCCACCAGCAGAGATCGGCAAGACAATGAGCAGTTCTTC. Amino acids: CATSRDRQDNEQFF.

The V call is TRBV7-9, the J call TRBJ2-3; no clear D gene. The CDR3 runs to 15 residues. CDR1 and CDR2 from the germline V gene are SEHNR and FQNEAQ (reference sequence). Trimming cost V 8 bases and J 0 bases, with 15 bases left between them. CDR3 sequence: CASARRGDSTDTQYF. The CDR3 DNA sequence: TGTGCCAGCGCCCGGCGTGGAGATAGCACAGATACGCAGTATTTT.

The J gene is TRBJ2-2, the V gene TRBV9; 9 bases are a match to TRBD1. The CDR3 is made up of 15 amino acids. Germline CDR1 SGDLS, CDR2 YYNGEE. After removal of 5 bases from V and 5 bases from J, the junction contained 7 bases not matched to a gene. The CDR3 protein is CASSAQGADTGELFF. CDR3 DNA sequence: TGTGCCAGCAGTGCACAGGGGGCGGATACCGGGGAGCTGTTTTTT.

V gene TRBV28 combines with J gene TRBJ2-3; TRBD2 is a possible D gene (5 bases). Trimming took off 2 bases at V and 2 bases at J, with 8 bases between the two ends. Germline assignment: CDR1 MDHEN and CDR2 SYDVKM. The CDR3 is 14 amino acids. CDR3 residues: CASSLPGFTDTQYF. CDR3 coding DNA: TGTGCCAGCAGTTTACCGGGGTTCACAGATACGCAGTATTTT.